A single count supports the clone carrying this TCR beta chain. What it binds is not known. V was shortened by 4 bases and J by 5 bases, with 8 bases between the two germline ends. Germline V gene data show CDR1 as SQVTM and CDR2 as ANQGSEA. The CDR3 contains 11 residues. This specimen belongs to a study of CD8+ T cells in alopecia areata. Study results and limitations: Especially in alopecia totalis/universalis, lesional scalp showed greater clonality than normal scalp did. Persistence during tofacitinib was seen for many expanded lesional clones in scalp and blood.

RNA extraction was followed by reverse transcription into cDNA, which acted as the sequencing template. Only in-frame clones appear in the TCRdb table, and some are missing; sequencing was by immunoSEQ multiplex PCR. Of under 150,000 clones detected, 60% to 65% appear once; the ten largest clones hold around 6%. Treatment of the sample: oral pan-JAK inhibitor, 5-10 mg twice daily. Both peripheral blood and punch biopsies of lesional scalp skin were obtained from patients who had alopecia areata. The sample was CD4+ T cells sorted from blood, taken at week 4, from a patient treated with tofacitinib. The TCR was taken from a human donor with alopecia areata. This chain links TRBV29-1 with TRBJ2-5; D gene uncertain. The CDR3: CSVATSETQYF. For the CDR3, the DNA is TGCAGCGTTGCTACCTCCGAGACCCAGTACTTC.